The T cell receptor beta chain described here comes from a study of blood T cell repertoires in COVID-19. Trimming shortened V by 0 bases and J by 1 base, and 7 bases separated the two germline ends. Germline-derived CDR1 and CDR2 are MNHEY and SVGAGI. The CDR3 is 14 residues long. Method: immunoSEQ multiplex PCR; TCRdb's copy keeps in-frame clones and lacks some. The sample includes about 36,000 clones, about 80% of them seen just once. This clonotype was sampled from a man aged 60-69 years with active COVID-19. The material sequenced was peripheral blood. This chain links TRBV6-5 with TRBJ2-7; no clear D. CDR3 nucleotide sequence: TGTGCCAGCAGTTACTCTCCACAGTCCTACGAGCAGTACTTC. Translating gives CASSYSPQSYEQYF.